The T cell receptor beta chain described here comes from a study of blood T cell repertoires in COVID-19. This table comes from immunoSEQ multiplex PCR, and its TCRdb copy is limited to in-frame clones, with some not included. The table records a few hundred thousand clones, approximately 83% of them present only once. The sample taken for sequencing was PBMCs or T cells enriched from blood (not recorded which). The TCR comes from a man in his thirties or forties who had recovered from COVID-19.

The CDR3 here is CASSLGTSGNNEQFF. CDR3 coding DNA: TGTGCCAGCAGCTTAGGGACTAGCGGAAACAATGAGCAGTTCTTC. The chain recombines TRBV7-6 with TRBJ2-1; 10 bases map to TRBD2. V shed 1 base and J 5 bases; nucleotides not matched to a gene: 2. This CDR3 is built from 15 residues. The V gene's germline CDR1 is SGHVS and CDR2 FNYEAQ.